The T cell receptor beta chain under discussion was sequenced for a study of identical twins. Germline V gives CDR1 SGHAT, CDR2 FQDESV (reference sequence). This CDR3 is built from 18 residues. J gave up 0 bases and V 1 base, and 5 bases lay outside the gene matches. Points from the study as a whole: In beta out-of-frame sequences, the excess sharing between twins was weaker.

In TCRdb, the 5' RACE reads were re-called with MiXCR into one record per CDR3 protein. The repertoire holds more than 400,000 distinct CDR3 sequences, with 12% to 15% as singletons. Concerning this clonotype: As yet, its antigen is unknown.

The same data also contributed to another study, on yellow fever vaccine responses in identical twins.

This clonotype originated in a woman aged 18 to 35 in good health. V gene TRBV11-1 combines with J gene TRBJ2-6, with TRBD1 matching over 8 bases. The sequencing sample was made of CD4+ T cells sorted from blood. The CDR3 loop reads CASSLERTGLSGANVLTF. For the CDR3, the DNA is TGTGCCAGCAGCTTAGAGAGGACAGGGCTCTCTGGGGCCAACGTCCTGACTTTC.